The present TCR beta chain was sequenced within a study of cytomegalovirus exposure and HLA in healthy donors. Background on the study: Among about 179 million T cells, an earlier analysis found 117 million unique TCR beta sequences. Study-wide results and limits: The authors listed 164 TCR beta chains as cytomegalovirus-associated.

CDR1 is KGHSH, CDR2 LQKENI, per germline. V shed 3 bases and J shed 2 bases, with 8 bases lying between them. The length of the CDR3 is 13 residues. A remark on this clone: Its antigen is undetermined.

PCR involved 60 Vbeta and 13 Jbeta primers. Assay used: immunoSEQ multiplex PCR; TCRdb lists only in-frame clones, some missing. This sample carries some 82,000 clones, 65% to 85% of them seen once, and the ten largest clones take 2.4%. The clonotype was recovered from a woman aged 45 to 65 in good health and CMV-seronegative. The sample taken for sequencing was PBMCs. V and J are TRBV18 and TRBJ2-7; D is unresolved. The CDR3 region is CASSPRGTYEQYF. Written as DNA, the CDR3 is TGTGCCAGCTCACCGAGAGGAACCTACGAGCAGTACTTC.